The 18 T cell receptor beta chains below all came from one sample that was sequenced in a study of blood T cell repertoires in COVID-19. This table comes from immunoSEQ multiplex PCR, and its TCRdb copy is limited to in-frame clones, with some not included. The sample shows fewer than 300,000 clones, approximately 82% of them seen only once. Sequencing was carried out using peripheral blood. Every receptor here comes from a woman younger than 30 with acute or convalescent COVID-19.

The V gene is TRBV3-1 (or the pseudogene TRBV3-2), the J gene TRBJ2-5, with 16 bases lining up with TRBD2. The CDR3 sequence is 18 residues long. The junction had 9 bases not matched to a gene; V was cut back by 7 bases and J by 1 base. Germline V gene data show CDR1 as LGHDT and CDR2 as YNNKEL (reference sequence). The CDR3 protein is CASTPGTSGRECQETQYF. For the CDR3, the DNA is TGTGCCAGCACCCCCGGGACTAGCGGGAGGGAATGCCAAGAGACCCAGTACTTC.

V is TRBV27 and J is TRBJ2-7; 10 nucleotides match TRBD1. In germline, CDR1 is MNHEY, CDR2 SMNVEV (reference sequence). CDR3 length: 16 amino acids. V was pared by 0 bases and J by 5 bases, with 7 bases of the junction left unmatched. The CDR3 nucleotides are TGTGCCAGCAGTTTATCCGGACAGGGGGGCTACCACGAGCAGTACTTC. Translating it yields CASSLSGQGGYHEQYF.

CDR3 sequence (DNA): TGTGCCAGCAGTTTACGTTCTAGCGGGAGAAGGACCGGGGAGCTGTTTTTT. Its translation is CASSLRSSGRRTGELFF. The V gene is TRBV27, the J gene TRBJ2-2, with 10 bases identical to TRBD2. After removal of 2 bases from V and 5 bases from J, the junction contained 8 bases not matched to a gene. The CDR3 totals 17 residues. Germline values: CDR1 MNHEY, CDR2 SMNVEV (reference sequence).

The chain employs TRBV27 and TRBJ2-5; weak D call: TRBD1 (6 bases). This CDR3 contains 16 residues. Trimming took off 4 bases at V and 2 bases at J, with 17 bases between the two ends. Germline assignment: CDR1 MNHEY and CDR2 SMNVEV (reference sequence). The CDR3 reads CASSSGLQGWQETQYF. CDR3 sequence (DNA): TGTGCCAGCAGTTCGGGCCTACAGGGTTGGCAAGAGACCCAGTACTTC.

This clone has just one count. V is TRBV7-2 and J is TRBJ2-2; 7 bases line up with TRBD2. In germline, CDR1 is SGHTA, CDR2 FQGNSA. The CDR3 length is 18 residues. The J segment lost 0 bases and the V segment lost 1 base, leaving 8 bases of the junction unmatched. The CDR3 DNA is TGTGCCAGCAGCTTAGTCGGAGGGCTAGCGGCGAACACCGGGGAGCTGTTTTTT. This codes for CASSLVGGLAANTGELFF.

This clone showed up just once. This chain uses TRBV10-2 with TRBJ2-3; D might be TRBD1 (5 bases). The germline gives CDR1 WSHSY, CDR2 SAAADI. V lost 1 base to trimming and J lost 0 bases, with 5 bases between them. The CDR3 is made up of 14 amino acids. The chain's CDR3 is CASSEWGSTDTQYF. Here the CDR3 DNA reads TGCGCCAGCAGTGAGTGGGGCAGCACAGATACGCAGTATTTT.

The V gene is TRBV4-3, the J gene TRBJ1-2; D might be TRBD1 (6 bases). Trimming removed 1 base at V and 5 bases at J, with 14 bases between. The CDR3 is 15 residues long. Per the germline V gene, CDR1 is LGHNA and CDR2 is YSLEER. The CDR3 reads CASSQVRGARYGYTF. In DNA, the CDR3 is TGCGCCAGCAGCCAAGTTCGGGGGGCTCGGTATGGCTACACCTTC.

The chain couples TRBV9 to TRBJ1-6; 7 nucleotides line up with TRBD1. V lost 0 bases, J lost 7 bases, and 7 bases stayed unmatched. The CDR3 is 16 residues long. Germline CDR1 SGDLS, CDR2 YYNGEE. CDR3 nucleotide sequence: TGTGCCAGCAGCGTAGAGGCGACAGGGCTGAATTCACCCCTCCACTTT. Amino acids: CASSVEATGLNSPLHF.

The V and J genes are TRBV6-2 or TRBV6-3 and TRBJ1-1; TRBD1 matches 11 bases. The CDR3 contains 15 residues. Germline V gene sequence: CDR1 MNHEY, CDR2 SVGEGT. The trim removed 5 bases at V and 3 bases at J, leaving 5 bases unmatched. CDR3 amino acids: CASSDGTGGHTEAFF. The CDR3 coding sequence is TGTGCCAGCAGTGATGGGACAGGGGGACACACTGAAGCTTTCTTT.

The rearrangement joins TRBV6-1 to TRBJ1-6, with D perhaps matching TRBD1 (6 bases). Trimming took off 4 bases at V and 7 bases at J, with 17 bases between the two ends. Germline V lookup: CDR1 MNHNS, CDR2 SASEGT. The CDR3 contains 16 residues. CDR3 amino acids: CASSVGPSGVNSPLHF. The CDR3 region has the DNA TGTGCCAGCAGTGTCGGTCCGTCAGGGGTAAATTCACCCCTCCACTTT.

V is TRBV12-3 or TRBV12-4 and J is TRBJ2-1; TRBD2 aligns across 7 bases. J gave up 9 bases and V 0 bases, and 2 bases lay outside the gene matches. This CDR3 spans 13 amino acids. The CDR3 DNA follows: TGTGCCAGCAGTTTAGCGGGAGGGCTTGAGCAGTTCTTC. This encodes CASSLAGGLEQFF.

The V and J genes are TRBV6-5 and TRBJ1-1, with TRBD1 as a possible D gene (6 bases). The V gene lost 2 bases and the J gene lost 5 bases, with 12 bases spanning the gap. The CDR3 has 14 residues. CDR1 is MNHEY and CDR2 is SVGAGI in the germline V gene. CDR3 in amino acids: CASSYAQGRTEAFF. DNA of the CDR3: TGTGCCAGCAGTTACGCCCAGGGGCGAACTGAAGCTTTCTTT.

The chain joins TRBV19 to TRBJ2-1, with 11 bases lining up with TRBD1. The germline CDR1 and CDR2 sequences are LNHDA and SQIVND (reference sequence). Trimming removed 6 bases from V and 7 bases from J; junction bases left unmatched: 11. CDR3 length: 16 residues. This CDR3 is CASSPTGTGGLNEQFF. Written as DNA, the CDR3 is TGTGCCAGTAGCCCCACCGGGACAGGGGGGTTGAATGAGCAGTTCTTC.

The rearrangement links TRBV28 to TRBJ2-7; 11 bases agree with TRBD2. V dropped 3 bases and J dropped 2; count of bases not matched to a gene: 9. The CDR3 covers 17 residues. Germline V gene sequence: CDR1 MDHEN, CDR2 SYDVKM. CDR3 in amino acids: CASSFSVGTSGPYEQYF. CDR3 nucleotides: TGTGCCAGCAGTTTTTCAGTCGGGACTAGCGGCCCCTACGAGCAGTACTTC. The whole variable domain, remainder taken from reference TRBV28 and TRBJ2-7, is DVKVTQSSRYLVKRTGEKVFLECVQDMDHENMFWYRQDPGLGLRLIYFSYDVKMKEKGDIPEGYSVSREKKERFSLILESASTNQTSMYLCASSFSVGTSGPYEQYFGPGTRLTVT.

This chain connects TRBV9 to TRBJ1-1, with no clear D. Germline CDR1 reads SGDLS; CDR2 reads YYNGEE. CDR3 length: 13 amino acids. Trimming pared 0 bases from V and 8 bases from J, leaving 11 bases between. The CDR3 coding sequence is TGTGCCAGCAGCGTAGTGTTTCAAGCGGAAGCTTTCTTT. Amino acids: CASSVVFQAEAFF.

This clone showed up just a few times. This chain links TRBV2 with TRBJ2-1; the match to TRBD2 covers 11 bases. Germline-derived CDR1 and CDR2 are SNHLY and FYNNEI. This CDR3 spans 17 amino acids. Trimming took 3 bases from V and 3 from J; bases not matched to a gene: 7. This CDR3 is CASSDLPGTSGYNEQFF. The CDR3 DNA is TGTGCCAGCAGTGATCTGCCCGGGACTAGCGGCTACAATGAGCAGTTCTTC.

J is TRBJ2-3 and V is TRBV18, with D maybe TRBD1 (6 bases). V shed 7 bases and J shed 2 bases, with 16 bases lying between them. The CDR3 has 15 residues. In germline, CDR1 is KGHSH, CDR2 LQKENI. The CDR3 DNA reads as TGTGCCAGCTGCATTGTCCGGGACAACACAGATACGCAGTATTTT. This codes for CASCIVRDNTDTQYF.

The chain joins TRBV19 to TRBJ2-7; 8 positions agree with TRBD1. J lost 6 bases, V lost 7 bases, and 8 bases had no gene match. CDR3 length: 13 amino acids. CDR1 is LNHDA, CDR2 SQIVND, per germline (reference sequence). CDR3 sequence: CASNAQGAFEQYF. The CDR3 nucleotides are TGTGCCAGTAACGCGCAGGGGGCTTTCGAGCAGTACTTC.